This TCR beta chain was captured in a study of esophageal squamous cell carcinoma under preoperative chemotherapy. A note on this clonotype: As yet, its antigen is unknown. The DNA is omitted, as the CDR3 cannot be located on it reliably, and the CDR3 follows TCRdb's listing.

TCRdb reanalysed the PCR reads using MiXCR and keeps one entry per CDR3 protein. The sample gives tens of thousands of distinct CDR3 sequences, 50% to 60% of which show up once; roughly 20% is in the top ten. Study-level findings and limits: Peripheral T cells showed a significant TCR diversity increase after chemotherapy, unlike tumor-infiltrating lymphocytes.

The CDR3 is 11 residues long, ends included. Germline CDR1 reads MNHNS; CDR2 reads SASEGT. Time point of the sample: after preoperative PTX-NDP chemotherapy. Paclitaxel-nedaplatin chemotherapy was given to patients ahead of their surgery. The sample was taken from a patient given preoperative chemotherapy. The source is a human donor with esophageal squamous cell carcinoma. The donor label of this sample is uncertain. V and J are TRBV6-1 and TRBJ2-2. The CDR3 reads CASVGTGTQFF.